This TCR beta chain was recovered during a study of T-cell memory formation after mild COVID-19. Study-level background: TCR clusters were largely donor specific.

Overall study findings and caveats: Of the contracting clones, CD4+ ones lay mainly in CM and EM, and CD8+ ones in EMRA. Clones that shrank (day 15 to 85) were balanced CD4/CD8, whereas later expanders leaned CD4+.

TCRdb used MiXCR to reprocess the 5' RACE reads, holding one entry per CDR3 protein. Counted here are hundreds of thousands of distinct CDR3 sequences, about 16% occurring once; the ten biggest clones make up around 22%. This clonotype was observed a few times. The antigen is undetermined. Sequenced: PBMCs or a T cell subset sorted from them (not recorded which). The TCR was taken from a man aged 18 to 29 who had mild COVID-19 (a few samples of this study predate the infection). Cell type and time point are not known.

This CDR3 reads CASGLVLGGRTEAFF. Here the CDR3 DNA reads TGTGCTAGTGGTTTGGTACTCGGGGGGCGGACTGAAGCTTTCTTT. This chain uses TRBV12-5 with TRBJ1-1, with D possibly being TRBD1 (6 bases). The CDR3 is 15 residues long. Trimming stripped 0 bases from V and 5 bases from J, with 13 bases between. Germline V CDR1 and CDR2: LGHNT, FRNRAP.